Listed below are T cell receptor beta chains from one sample, sequenced in a study of blood T cell repertoires in COVID-19. Using immunoSEQ multiplex PCR, the repertoire was profiled, and TCRdb retains in-frame clones only, with some absent. The top ten clones hold roughly 1.5% of a sample with 150,000 to 200,000 clones, roughly 87% of them seen once. Input material: peripheral blood. Receptors were obtained from a woman aged 50 to 60 with acute or convalescent COVID-19. Both conserved end residues are part of each CDR3.

V	J	CDR3
TRBV27	TRBJ2-2	CASSRQGQYTGELFF
TRBV9	TRBJ1-1	CASSVGGMGPNTEAFF
TRBV25-1	TRBJ2-5	CASSEYSLTGLETQYF
TRBV11-2	TRBJ2-1	CASSSTSGGQSSYNEQFF
TRBV4-3	TRBJ1-5	CASSLALDQPQHF
TRBV18	TRBJ1-2	CASSPTLGGDYGYTF
TRBV6-2/TRBV6-3	TRBJ2-7	CASSTSGGPLEQYF
TRBV27	TRBJ1-2	CASSPLGQGAWYGYTF
TRBV5-5	TRBJ2-7	CASSLRSIEDEQYF
TRBV11-3	TRBJ2-7	CASSLGDRGGAEQYF
TRBV25-1	TRBJ2-5	CASGLAGVETQYF
TRBV18	TRBJ1-5	CASSPRQTGSNQPQHF
TRBV11-1	TRBJ1-1	CASSLGQNTEAFF
TRBV2	TRBJ2-1	CASSLEATNEQFF
TRBV3-1/TRBV3-2	TRBJ1-6	CASSLGQDNSPLHF
TRBV2	TRBJ1-5	CASSRNRDNQPQHF
TRBV10-2	TRBJ2-3	CAAEGGRSTDTQYF
TRBV27	TRBJ2-7	CASSPIPGTRNIYEQYF
TRBV9	TRBJ1-2	CASSLRDTNYGYTF
TRBV7-2	TRBJ1-2	CASSMRTPYYGYTF
TRBV2	TRBJ1-3	CASSAWGGSSGNTIYF
TRBV18	TRBJ2-1	CATRFREGDEQFF
TRBV5-8	TRBJ1-6	CASSGGDSSSYNSPLHF
TRBV5-1	TRBJ2-3	CASSSTGGVEDTQYF
TRBV5-1	TRBJ1-4	CASSSGQGELFF
TRBV7-2	TRBJ2-7	CASSLSWRGMAYEQYF
TRBV18	TRBJ1-1	CASSPPGGLTEAFF
TRBV11-3	TRBJ2-3	CASSSPGLAGAVTDTQYF
TRBV27	TRBJ2-7	CASSLTSGIGEQYF
TRBV11-2	TRBJ2-1	CASSLDGPNLYEQFF
TRBV3-1/TRBV3-2	TRBJ2-1	CASSAPGLAGKNEQFF
TRBV4-3	TRBJ2-1	CASSQDWGRGSYNEQFF
TRBV3-1/TRBV3-2	TRBJ1-5	CASSQGGTGVQPQHF
TRBV24-1	TRBJ1-5	CATSDGAGLGQPQHF
TRBV9	TRBJ2-3	CASSPRLAGPGDTQYF
TRBV5-4	TRBJ1-2	CAYLQRRTYGYTF
TRBV7-9	TRBJ2-7	CASSSIAYEQYF
TRBV18	TRBJ1-5	CASSRTGDRYSNQPQHF
TRBV11-2	TRBJ1-1	CASSSLSRGTEAFF
TRBV5-1	TRBJ2-1	CASSLGARDNEQFF
TRBV4-1	TRBJ2-7	CASSLGSGTGIYEQYF
TRBV3-1/TRBV3-2	TRBJ2-5	CASSQDMRVGDRVSETQYF
TRBV19	TRBJ2-5	CASTPQGLEETQYF
TRBV9	TRBJ2-1	CASSPRQDSYNEQFF
TRBV11-3	TRBJ1-1	CASSLDWMGGEAFF
TRBV7-3	TRBJ2-4	CASSPTGIGIQYF
TRBV4-2	TRBJ2-5	CASSQGSSSGGYDGTQYF
TRBV12-3/TRBV12-4	TRBJ1-1	CASSLAEDTEAFF
TRBV4-2	TRBJ2-1	CASSQAQSQGAYNEQFF
TRBV18	TRBJ1-1	CASSRGGVENTEAFF